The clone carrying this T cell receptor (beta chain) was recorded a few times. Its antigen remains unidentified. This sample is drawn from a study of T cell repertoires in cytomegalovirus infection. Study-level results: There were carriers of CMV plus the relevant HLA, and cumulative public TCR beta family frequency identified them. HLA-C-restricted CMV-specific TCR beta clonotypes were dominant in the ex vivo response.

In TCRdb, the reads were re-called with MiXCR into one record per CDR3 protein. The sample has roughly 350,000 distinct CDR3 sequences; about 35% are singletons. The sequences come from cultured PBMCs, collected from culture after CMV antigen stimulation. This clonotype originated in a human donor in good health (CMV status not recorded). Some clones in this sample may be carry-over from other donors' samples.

The CDR3 region is CASSITSDGDTQYF. CDR3 bases: TGTGCCAGTAGTATTACGAGCGATGGAGATACGCAGTATTTT. The chain joins TRBV19 to TRBJ2-3; no clear D. Germline lookup yields CDR1 LNHDA and CDR2 SQIVND (reference sequence). This CDR3 has 14 amino acids. Trimming took off 3 bases at V and 5 bases at J, with 12 bases between the two ends.